This TCR beta chain was sequenced in a study of metastatic and nonmetastatic thyroid tumors. In the study overall: Thyroid patients, malignant and benign, had repertoires compared across blood and tumor or nodule tissue. Study observations and caveats: Significantly higher TCR beta diversity was reportedly seen in malignant thyroid tumors than benign nodules, in blood and tumor.

No treatment of any kind had been given to any patient before thyroid surgery. To note about this clone: Antigen unknown.

Under the authors' procedure: Between-group CDR3 differences, defined by clinicopathological status, yielded a distant-metastasis classifier for papillary thyroid cancer. TCRdb redid the clone calls on the PCR reads using MiXCR. TCRdb, rather than the study authors, made the V and J calls. The sample has tens of thousands of clones, about 20% seen once. CDR1 is SGHNT and CDR2 is YENEEA in the germline V gene. V was pared by 5 bases and J by 5 bases, with 3 bases of the junction left unmatched. CDR3 length: 14 residues. Sequences were obtained from blood. The chain couples TRBV11-3 to TRBJ1-1; 12 bases match TRBD1. This sequence was found in a female donor with papillary thyroid cancer or a benign thyroid nodule (not recorded which). Some clones in this sample may be carry-over from other donors' samples. The CDR3 is CASSPGQGATEAFF. In DNA form, the CDR3 reads TGTGCCAGCAGCCCGGGACAGGGGGCTACTGAAGCTTTCTTT.